Shown below are 20 T cell receptor beta chains from a single sample sequenced in a study of blood T cell repertoires in COVID-19. Some clones are missing from TCRdb's copy, which holds only in-frame ones; the method was immunoSEQ multiplex PCR. In the table there are roughly 150,000 clones, approximately 86% of which are singletons. The specimen was peripheral blood. These receptor sequences come from a woman of 80 years or more with COVID-19, enrolled during active disease.

V gene TRBV11-1 combines with J gene TRBJ2-3; 7 bases are shared with TRBD1. This CDR3 has 16 residues. The J segment lost 4 bases and the V segment lost 5 bases, leaving 12 bases of the junction unmatched. The V gene's germline CDR1 is SGHAT and CDR2 FQDESV (reference sequence). The chain's CDR3 is CASSPTGAPASDTQYF. In DNA form, the CDR3 reads TGTGCCAGCAGCCCCACAGGGGCCCCGGCTTCAGATACGCAGTATTTT.

This clone was seen only a few times. The V and J genes are TRBV24-1 and TRBJ1-5; 10 nucleotides align to TRBD1. V shed 3 bases and J 6 bases; nucleotides not matched to a gene: 1. Germline CDR1 is KGHDR and CDR2 is SFDVKD. The CDR3 is 14 amino acids. The CDR3 DNA reads as TGTGCCACCAGTGATCGGGACAGGGGTCAGCCCCAGCATTTT. It is translated as CATSDRDRGQPQHF.

Written as DNA, the CDR3 is TGTGCCAGCAGCCCCCCGGGTAGCTCTGGAAACACCATATATTTT. Protein: CASSPPGSSGNTIYF. V is TRBV5-6 and J is TRBJ1-3, with D unclear. Trimming removed 4 bases at V and 0 bases at J, with 11 bases between. This CDR3 has 15 amino acids. Germline V gene data show CDR1 as SGHDT and CDR2 as YYEEEE.

This sequence joins TRBV7-9 and TRBJ1-2; no definite D call. The length of the CDR3 is 13 residues. The ends were cut back, 2 bases at V and 2 bases at J, with 6 bases in the middle. Germline CDR1 SEHNR, CDR2 FQNEAQ (reference sequence). CDR3 nucleotide sequence: TGTGCCAGCAGCTTACGAGGGAACTATGGCTACACCTTC. This translates into CASSLRGNYGYTF.

This clone was counted only a few times. The chain has TRBV7-9 and TRBJ1-1; D unresolved. CDR1 SEHNR and CDR2 FQNEAQ come from the germline V gene (reference sequence). The CDR3 sequence is 15 residues long. V gave up 5 bases and J gave up 0 bases, with 13 bases separating them. The CDR3 spells CASSRGDVLNTEAFF. DNA for the CDR3: TGTGCCAGCAGCCGCGGCGACGTACTGAACACTGAAGCTTTCTTT.

The chain combines TRBV15 with TRBJ1-6, with D possibly being TRBD1 (5 bases). Germline assignment: CDR1 LNHNV and CDR2 YYDKDF (reference sequence). The CDR3 is 15 amino acids. Trimming took off 1 base at V and 8 bases at J, with 12 bases between the two ends. In nucleotides, the CDR3 is TGTGCCACCAGCAGAGTTCAGGGTACGGATTCACCCCTCCACTTT. Translated: CATSRVQGTDSPLHF.

V is TRBV9 and J is TRBJ2-7; 7 bases agree with TRBD2. CDR1 SGDLS and CDR2 YYNGEE come from the germline V gene. This CDR3 is built from 16 residues. Trimming took 0 bases from V and 6 from J; bases not matched to a gene: 12. This CDR3 reads CASSVAPLETSSEQYF. CDR3 in DNA: TGTGCCAGCAGCGTAGCTCCTCTGGAGACTAGCAGCGAGCAGTACTTC.

The V gene is TRBV7-2, the J gene TRBJ1-2; the D is unclear. CDR3 length: 13 residues. With 3 bases removed from V and 6 bases from J, the gap between germline ends came to 11 bases. Germline V gene lookup returns CDR1 SGHTA and CDR2 FQGNSA. The CDR3 coding sequence is TGTGCCAGCAGCTTGACTCGACCGAATGGCTACACCTTC. Its translation is CASSLTRPNGYTF.

This rearrangement joins TRBV12-3 or TRBV12-4 to TRBJ2-1; the D is unclear. This CDR3 comprises 11 residues. V was pared by 8 bases and J by 4 bases, with 6 bases between. CDR3 amino acids: CASGPYNEQFF. In DNA, the CDR3 is TGTGCCAGCGGGCCTTACAATGAGCAGTTCTTC.

The rearrangement joins TRBV7-2 to TRBJ2-7; 8 nucleotides agree with TRBD2. The ends lost 6 bases at V and 6 bases at J; junction bases unmatched: 7. The CDR3 has 13 amino acids. Germline loops: CDR1 SGHTA, CDR2 FQGNSA. The CDR3 DNA reads as TGTGCCAGCAGTAAGCGGGAGATCGCCGAGCAGTACTTC. It encodes CASSKREIAEQYF. The full variable domain, rest sourced from reference TRBV7-2 and TRBJ2-7, is GAGVSQSPSNKVTEKGKDVELRCDPISGHTALYWYRQSLGQGLEFLIYFQGNSAPDKSGLPSDRFSAERTGGSVSTLTIQRTQQEDSAVYLCASSKREIAEQYFGPGTRLTVT.

V usage is TRBV18 and J usage is TRBJ2-5; D is uncertain. The CDR3 consists of 16 residues. Trimming removed 1 base from V and 0 bases from J, with 12 bases in between. CDR1 and CDR2 (germline): KGHSH, LQKENI. CDR3 sequence (DNA): TGTGCCAGCTCACCACGTTTCCAGGCCCACCAAGAGACCCAGTACTTC. This gives the protein CASSPRFQAHQETQYF.

The chain employs TRBV29-1 and TRBJ2-3; 7 nucleotides line up with TRBD2. CDR3 length: 15 amino acids. Per the germline V gene, CDR1 is SQVTM and CDR2 is ANQGSEA. Germline trimming cut 5 bases from V and 5 bases from J; bases unmatched to any gene: 13. DNA of the CDR3: TGCAGCGTTACGGGGTCAAGCGGGATAGGAGATACGCAGTATTTT. Its translation is CSVTGSSGIGDTQYF.

V is TRBV7-2 and J is TRBJ2-1; 8 bases are shared with TRBD2. Germline-derived CDR1 and CDR2 are SGHTA and FQGNSA. The J segment lost 6 bases and the V segment lost 0 bases, leaving 4 bases of the junction unmatched. The CDR3 runs to 15 residues. CDR3 nucleotide sequence: TGTGCCAGCAGCTTAGCCGGGACTAGAGGCAATGAGCAGTTCTTC. This sequence encodes CASSLAGTRGNEQFF.

This clone came up once. This chain uses TRBV6-1 with TRBJ2-1; 10 positions agree with TRBD2. CDR1 MNHNS and CDR2 SASEGT come from the germline V gene. This CDR3 comprises 16 residues. V lost 3 bases to trimming and J lost 1 base; unmatched junction nucleotides: 3. In DNA, the CDR3 is TGTGCCAGCAGTGACGCTAGCGGGAGATCCTACAATGAGCAGTTCTTC. It yields the protein CASSDASGRSYNEQFF.

The chain links TRBV6-5 to TRBJ1-2; TRBD1 matches at 7 bases. Germline V lookup: CDR1 MNHEY, CDR2 SVGAGI. The J segment lost 3 bases and the V segment lost 0 bases, leaving 4 bases of the junction unmatched. This CDR3 has 15 residues. The CDR3 is CASSYSRQGHYGYTF. For the CDR3, the DNA is TGTGCCAGCAGTTACTCGAGACAGGGCCACTATGGCTACACCTTC.

The rearrangement uses TRBV11-2 and TRBJ2-5, with 8 bases aligning to TRBD2. This CDR3 spans 17 amino acids. V trimming: 2 bases; J trimming: 2 bases; junction bases outside the gene matches: 10. CDR1 is SGHAT and CDR2 is FQNNGV in the germline V gene. CDR3 in DNA: TGTGCCAGCAGCTTAAACCGTCCGACTAGCGTGCAAGAGACCCAGTACTTC. The encoded protein is CASSLNRPTSVQETQYF.

V usage is TRBV19 and J usage is TRBJ1-1; the match to TRBD1 covers 7 bases. Trimming cost V 5 bases and J 1 base; bases outside gene matches: 4. This CDR3 spans 14 amino acids. Looked up from germline, CDR1 is LNHDA and CDR2 is SQIVND (reference sequence). The CDR3: CASSFTGANTEAFF. In DNA form, the CDR3 reads TGTGCCAGTAGTTTCACAGGGGCGAACACTGAAGCTTTCTTT.

This clone was seen a handful of times. The V call is TRBV5-4, the J call TRBJ1-1; 7 bases agree with TRBD1. V lost 5 bases, J lost 8 bases, and 9 bases stayed unmatched. There are 13 residues in the CDR3. The germline CDR1 and CDR2 sequences are SGHNT and YYREEE (reference sequence). The CDR3 reads CASSLQGPGEAFF. The CDR3 DNA reads as TGTGCCAGCAGTTTACAGGGGCCGGGGGAAGCTTTCTTT.

The chain employs TRBV5-6 and TRBJ2-2; the D is unclear. Germline-derived CDR1 and CDR2 are SGHDT and YYEEEE. This CDR3 is built from 13 residues. V lost 0 bases to trimming and J lost 6 bases, with 6 bases between them. Written as DNA, the CDR3 is TGTGCCAGCAGCTTGGCCAGTCCCGGGGAGCTGTTTTTT. Amino acid sequence: CASSLASPGELFF.

There are a few counts of this clone. The chain joins TRBV3-1 (or the pseudogene TRBV3-2) to TRBJ2-5; a weak D match, TRBD2 (5 bases). V lost 1 base and J 7 bases, leaving 10 bases between the germline ends. The germline V gene has CDR1 LGHDT and CDR2 YNNKEL (reference sequence). This CDR3 comprises 13 residues. The CDR3 here is CASSQVGVGTQYF. The CDR3 DNA follows: TGTGCCAGCAGCCAAGTCGGGGTAGGGACCCAGTACTTC.